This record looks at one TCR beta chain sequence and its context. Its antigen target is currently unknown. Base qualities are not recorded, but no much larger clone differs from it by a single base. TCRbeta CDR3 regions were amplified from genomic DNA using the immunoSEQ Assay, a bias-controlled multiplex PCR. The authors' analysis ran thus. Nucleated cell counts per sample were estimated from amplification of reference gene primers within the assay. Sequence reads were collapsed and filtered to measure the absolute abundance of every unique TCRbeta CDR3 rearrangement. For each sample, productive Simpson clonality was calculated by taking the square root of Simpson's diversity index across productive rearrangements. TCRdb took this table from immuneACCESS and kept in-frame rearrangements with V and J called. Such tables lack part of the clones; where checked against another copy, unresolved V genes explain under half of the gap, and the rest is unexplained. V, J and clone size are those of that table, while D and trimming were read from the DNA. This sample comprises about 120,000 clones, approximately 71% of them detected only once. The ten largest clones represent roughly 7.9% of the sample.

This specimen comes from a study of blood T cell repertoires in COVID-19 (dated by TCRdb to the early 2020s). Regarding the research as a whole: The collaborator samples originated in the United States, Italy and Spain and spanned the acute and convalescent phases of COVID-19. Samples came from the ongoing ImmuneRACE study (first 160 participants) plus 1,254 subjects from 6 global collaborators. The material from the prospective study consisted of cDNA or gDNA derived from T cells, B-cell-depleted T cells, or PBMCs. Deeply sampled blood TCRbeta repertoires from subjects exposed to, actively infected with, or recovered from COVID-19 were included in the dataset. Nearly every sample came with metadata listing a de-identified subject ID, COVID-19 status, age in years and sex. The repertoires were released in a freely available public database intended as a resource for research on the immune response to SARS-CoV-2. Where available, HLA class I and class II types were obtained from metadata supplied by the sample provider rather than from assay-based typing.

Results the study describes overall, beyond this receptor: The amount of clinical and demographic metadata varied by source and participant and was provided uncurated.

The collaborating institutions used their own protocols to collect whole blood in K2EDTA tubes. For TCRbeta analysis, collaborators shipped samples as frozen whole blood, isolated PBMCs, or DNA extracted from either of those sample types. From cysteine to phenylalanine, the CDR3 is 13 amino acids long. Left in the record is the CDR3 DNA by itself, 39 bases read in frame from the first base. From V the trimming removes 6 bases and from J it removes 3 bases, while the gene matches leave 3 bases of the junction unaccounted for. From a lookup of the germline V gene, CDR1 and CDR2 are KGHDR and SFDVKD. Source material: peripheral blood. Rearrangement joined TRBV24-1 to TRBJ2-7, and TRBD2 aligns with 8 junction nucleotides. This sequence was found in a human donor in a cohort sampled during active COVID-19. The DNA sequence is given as TGTGCCACCAGTCAGGCGGGAGGCTACGAGCAGTACTTC. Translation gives CATSQAGGYEQYF.